A single sample is the source of the 30 T cell receptor beta chains below, sequenced in a study of early T cells in non-severe SARS-CoV-2 infection. TCRdb called the 5' RACE reads again in MiXCR, with one record for every CDR3 protein. The sample includes under 95,000 distinct CDR3 sequences, approximately 12% of them seen just once. Material: whole blood. These receptor sequences come from an adult who was a healthcare worker with PCR-confirmed SARS-CoV-2 infection or an uninfected control (not recorded which).

The chain uses TRBV18 and TRBJ2-7, with a tentative D call TRBD2 (5 bases). Looked up from germline, CDR1 is KGHSH and CDR2 is LQKENI. There are 16 residues in the CDR3. Trimming took 3 bases from V and 0 from J, leaving 15 bases between them. CDR3 bases: TGTGCCAGCTCACCTAATCAGGTCGGAGGCTCCTACGAGCAGTACTTC. Translating it yields CASSPNQVGGSYEQYF.

This clonotype has just a few counts. V is TRBV7-8 and J is TRBJ2-1, with D possibly matching TRBD2 (5 bases). Germline CDR1 is SGHVS and CDR2 is FQNEAQ. V was pared by 1 base and J by 9 bases, with 10 bases between. This CDR3 is 13 amino acids long. The CDR3 protein is CASSLGLASEQFF. The DNA for the CDR3 is TGTGCCAGCAGCTTAGGGCTAGCATCTGAGCAGTTCTTC. The full variable domain, completed using reference TRBV7-8 and TRBJ2-1, is GAGVSQSPRYKVAKRGQDVALRCDPISGHVSLFWYQQALGQGPEFLTYFQNEAQLDKSGLPSDRFFAERPEGSVSTLKIQRTQQEDSAVYLCASSLGLASEQFFGPGTRLTVL.

This clonotype was detected many times. The rearrangement links TRBV5-4 to TRBJ2-1; D call uncertain. With 2 bases removed from V and 8 bases from J, the gap between germline ends came to 8 bases. Germline V gene sequence: CDR1 SGHNT, CDR2 YYREEE (reference sequence). This CDR3 region has 12 residues. The CDR3, as DNA: TGTGCCAGCAGCTTTGGCCGACATGAGCAGTTCTTC. Its translation: CASSFGRHEQFF. The full variable domain, with the rest looked up from reference TRBV5-4 and TRBJ2-1, is ETGVTQSPTHLIKTRGQQVTLRCSSQSGHNTVSWYQQALGQGPQFIFQYYREEENGRGNFPPRFSGLQFPNYSSELNVNALELDDSALYLCASSFGRHEQFFGPGTRLTVL.

This clonotype was detected only a few times. V usage is TRBV29-1 and J usage is TRBJ2-7, with D perhaps TRBD1 (5 bases). V was shortened by 6 bases and J by 1 base, with 10 bases between the two germline ends. This CDR3 has 12 amino acids. Germline V gene data show CDR1 as SQVTM and CDR2 as ANQGSEA. The CDR3 protein is CSVFDSSYEQYF. The CDR3 coding sequence is TGCAGCGTATTTGACAGTTCCTACGAGCAGTACTTC.

This clonotype was counted ten times or more. The chain combines TRBV4-1 with TRBJ2-6, with D tentatively TRBD2 (6 bases). CDR1 MGHRA and CDR2 YSYEKL come from the germline V gene. Deletions cut 0 bases from V and 0 bases from J, with 6 bases between. This CDR3 has 16 amino acids. CDR3 residues: CASSQEEGSGANVLTF. For the CDR3, the DNA is TGCGCCAGCAGCCAAGAGGAGGGCTCTGGGGCCAACGTCCTGACTTTC.

The chain couples TRBV2 to TRBJ2-5; TRBD2 is a possible D gene (5 bases). Germline loops: CDR1 SNHLY, CDR2 FYNNEI. V was clipped by 1 base and J by 2 bases, with 8 bases between them. CDR3 length: 14 residues. The CDR3 DNA follows: TGTGCCAGCAGTGAAGTGACGGGGCAAGAGACCCAGTACTTC. Translating it yields CASSEVTGQETQYF.

The J gene is TRBJ2-1, the V gene TRBV29-1; D is ambiguous. V lost 0 bases and J 6 bases, leaving 6 bases between the germline ends. Germline lookup yields CDR1 SQVTM and CDR2 ANQGSEA. There are 12 residues in the CDR3. Here the CDR3 DNA reads TGCAGCGTTGAAGATTCAGCCAATGAGCAGTTCTTC. Translation gives CSVEDSANEQFF.

The chain has TRBV5-8 and TRBJ1-5; 7 positions agree with TRBD1. The germline gives CDR1 SGHTS, CDR2 YDEGEE. The CDR3 spans 15 residues. J was trimmed by 5 bases and V by 6 bases; bases with no gene match: 11. CDR3 sequence: CASTKTGARDQPQHF. The CDR3 nucleotides are TGTGCCAGCACCAAAACAGGGGCGAGGGATCAGCCCCAGCATTTT.

A few counts support this clonotype. V is TRBV20-1 and J is TRBJ2-1; 8 nucleotides match TRBD2. V lost 1 base to trimming and J lost 6 bases; unmatched junction nucleotides: 8. In germline, CDR1 is DFQATT, CDR2 SNEGSKA (reference sequence). This CDR3 is built from 15 residues. The chain's CDR3 is CSARGTSGRGNEQFF. CDR3 bases: TGCAGTGCTAGAGGTACTAGCGGACGCGGCAATGAGCAGTTCTTC.

This clonotype was found a few times. The V and J genes are TRBV28 and TRBJ2-7; D perhaps matches TRBD1 (5 bases). The ends were cut back, 5 bases at V and 3 bases at J, with 14 bases in the middle. Germline CDR1 is MDHEN and CDR2 is SYDVKM. The CDR3 extends over 14 amino acids. The CDR3 DNA reads TGTGCCAGCAGTCCCTCCGGGCAGGGCTACGAGCAGTACTTC. It is translated as CASSPSGQGYEQYF.

The chain joins TRBV28 to TRBJ2-7, with TRBD1 identical over 10 bases. Germline CDR1 and CDR2: MDHEN and SYDVKM. With 6 bases clipped from V and 7 bases from J, the junction kept 12 bases outside the gene matches. This CDR3 comprises 15 residues. CDR3 bases: TGTGCCAGCAGGGAAACGGGACAGGGGACTGGAGAGCAGTACTTC. The encoded protein is CASRETGQGTGEQYF.

In its sample, this clonotype was seen many times. This chain joins TRBV6-2 or TRBV6-3 and TRBJ1-1, with D possibly matching TRBD1 (6 bases). V lost 6 bases to trimming and J lost 1 base, with 27 bases between them. This CDR3 region has 19 residues. CDR1 is MNHEY and CDR2 is SVGEGT in the germline V gene. The CDR3 loop reads CASSHGFRPQGIGNTEAFF. Written as DNA, the CDR3 is TGTGCCAGCAGCCACGGGTTTCGGCCACAGGGAATTGGGAACACTGAAGCTTTCTTT.

This clonotype showed up many times. This chain connects TRBV5-1 to TRBJ2-1; 12 bases agree with TRBD2. V was clipped by 4 bases and J by 4 bases; unmatched bases: 3. Germline V lookup: CDR1 SGHRS, CDR2 YFSETQ. There are 15 residues in the CDR3. The chain's CDR3 is CASSLGLAGYNEQFF. CDR3 bases: TGCGCCAGCAGCCTCGGACTAGCGGGGTACAATGAGCAGTTCTTC.

This clonotype occurred a few times. The chain links TRBV29-1 to TRBJ2-5; D is ambiguous. Germline CDR1 reads SQVTM; CDR2 reads ANQGSEA. The CDR3 spans 12 residues. The V end lost 3 bases, the J end lost 5 bases, and 10 bases lay between the germline ends. CDR3 protein: CSVDKSWETQYF. CDR3 nucleotide sequence: TGCAGCGTTGATAAGTCTTGGGAGACCCAGTACTTC.

This clonotype was recorded at least ten times. The chain couples TRBV29-1 to TRBJ2-6; D call uncertain. The CDR3 runs 13 residues. Germline assignment: CDR1 SQVTM and CDR2 ANQGSEA. V shed 5 bases and J shed 0 bases, with 5 bases lying between them. CDR3 loop: CSVMSSGANVLTF. The DNA for the CDR3 is TGCAGCGTTATGAGCTCTGGGGCCAACGTCCTGACTTTC.

This clonotype was counted between two and nine times. This chain links TRBV24-1 with TRBJ1-2; D remains ambiguous. Germline CDR1 and CDR2: KGHDR and SFDVKD. The CDR3 loop spans 15 amino acids. V was pared by 9 bases and J by 4 bases, with 20 bases between. CDR3 sequence: CATRPAAGSSYGYTF. The CDR3 DNA is TGTGCCACCCGCCCCGCAGCGGGGAGCTCCTATGGCTACACCTTC.

V usage is TRBV28 and J usage is TRBJ2-7, with 8 bases lining up with TRBD2. In germline, CDR1 is MDHEN, CDR2 SYDVKM. This CDR3 is 19 amino acids long. V trimming: 5 bases; J trimming: 0 bases; junction bases outside the gene matches: 18. Here the CDR3 DNA reads TGTGCCAGCAGTCCTCGCGGGGGGACCGGGGCTAGCGTCTCCTACGAGCAGTACTTC. The encoded protein is CASSPRGGTGASVSYEQYF.

Only one count was recorded for this clonotype. This CDR3 reads CASSVDPIPTGELFF. For the CDR3, the DNA is TGCGCCAGCAGCGTGGATCCCATTCCCACCGGGGAGCTGTTTTTT. This chain connects TRBV5-1 to TRBJ2-2; the D is unclear. Germline-derived CDR1 and CDR2 are SGHRS and YFSETQ. This CDR3 contains 15 residues. V was trimmed by 4 bases and J by 4 bases, leaving 14 bases between them.

The table lists this clonotype with a few counts. J is TRBJ2-3 and V is TRBV28; no clear D. V was cut by 5 bases and J by 4 bases, with 16 bases left in between. Looked up from germline, CDR1 is MDHEN and CDR2 is SYDVKM. This CDR3 has 15 residues. Here the CDR3 reads CASSPAPLLPDTQYF. The CDR3 bases are TGTGCCAGCAGTCCCGCGCCACTACTGCCAGATACGCAGTATTTT.

The rearrangement uses TRBV27 and TRBJ2-7, with 10 bases aligning to TRBD1. The CDR3 spans 18 residues. The V gene end was trimmed by 5 bases and the J gene end by 2 bases; junction bases not matched to a gene: 15. The V gene's germline CDR1 is MNHEY and CDR2 SMNVEV (reference sequence). DNA for the CDR3: TGTGCCAGCAGTGCCACCCCGGTTGGACAGGGGGTTACCTACGAGCAGTACTTC. This codes for CASSATPVGQGVTYEQYF.

The table lists this clonotype with many counts. V gene TRBV20-1 combines with J gene TRBJ1-3, with D tentatively TRBD1 (5 bases). Per the germline V gene, CDR1 is DFQATT and CDR2 is SNEGSKA (reference sequence). Deletions cut 5 bases from V and 4 bases from J, with 12 bases between. CDR3 length: 13 amino acids. DNA for the CDR3: TGCAGTGCTGGGACGGCTAAGGGAAACACCATATATTTT. Amino acids: CSAGTAKGNTIYF.

The table lists this clonotype with many counts. The J gene is TRBJ2-3, the V gene TRBV3-1; D not resolved. This CDR3 has 12 residues. The V end lost 1 base, the J end lost 3 bases, and 2 bases lay between the germline ends. CDR1 and CDR2 (germline): LGHDT, YNNKEL (reference sequence). The CDR3 DNA sequence: TGTGCCAGCAGCCAAGGGACAGATACGCAGTATTTT. This gives the protein CASSQGTDTQYF.

This clonotype was detected ten times or more. This chain joins TRBV1 and TRBJ2-1; TRBD2 is the table's D call, not checked against the DNA. TRBV1 is deemed a pseudogene. This CDR3 region has 17 residues. This CDR3 is CTSSHYPLAVSYNEQFF. The CDR3 DNA sequence: TGCACCAGCAGCCATTATCCATTAGCGGTGTCCTACAATGAGCAGTTCTTC.

The V and J genes are TRBV25-1 and TRBJ2-7; D is possibly TRBD1 (5 bases). The germline CDR1 and CDR2 sequences are MGHDK and SYGVNS. The V and J ends lost 4 bases and 4 bases respectively, with 17 bases between them. This CDR3 comprises 15 residues. DNA of the CDR3: TGTGCCAGCAGTGGGATAACGGCAGGGCGATACGAGCAGTACTTC. Translation: CASSGITAGRYEQYF.

This clonotype came up once. One end of the junction is discordant with germline, which a read error may explain. V usage is TRBV14 and J usage is TRBJ2-7, with TRBD2 matching over 9 bases. CDR1 and CDR2 from the germline V gene are SGHDN and FVKESK. This CDR3 contains 15 residues. In DNA, the CDR3 is TGTGCCAGCAACCAAGTGGCGGGAGGGAGCTACGAGCAGTACTTC. Encoded protein: CASNQVAGGSYEQYF. Drawing the rest from reference TRBV14 and TRBJ2-7, the complete variable domain is EAGVTQFPSHSVIEKGQTVTLRCDPISGHDNLYWYRRVMGKEIKFLLHFVKESKQDESGMPNNRFLAERTGGTYSTLKVQPAELEDSGVYFCASNQVAGGSYEQYFGPGTRLTVT.

This clonotype was picked up a small number of times. CDR3 in amino acids: CATSDRGSFETDTQYF. The CDR3 region has the DNA TGTGCCACCAGTGACCGCGGATCTTTCGAGACAGATACGCAGTATTTT. The V and J genes are TRBV24-1 and TRBJ2-3; no clear D gene. V was clipped by 4 bases and J by 3 bases, with 16 bases between them. The CDR3 is 16 amino acids. In germline, CDR1 is KGHDR, CDR2 SFDVKD.

This clonotype was counted at least ten times. This chain joins TRBV21-1 and TRBJ2-5; TRBD1 was called by the table and not checked on the DNA. TRBV21-1 is assigned pseudogene status. The CDR3 extends over 12 amino acids. CDR3 region: CASITWAASQYF. In DNA, the CDR3 is TGTGCCAGCATTACCTGGGCGGCGAGCCAGTACTTC.

This chain uses TRBV12-3 or TRBV12-4 with TRBJ1-1; 7 bases are shared with TRBD1. V lost 6 bases and J lost 6; bases outside the gene matches: 13. This CDR3 comprises 15 residues. CDR3 amino acids: CASSSADRNKAEAFF. CDR3 nucleotides: TGTGCCAGCAGCTCCGCGGACAGGAATAAGGCTGAAGCTTTCTTT.

This clonotype has more than one count but fewer than ten. The V call is TRBV5-1, the J call TRBJ2-3; 7 bases fit TRBD2. From germline, CDR1 is SGHRS and CDR2 YFSETQ. Germline trimming cut 2 bases from V and 2 bases from J; bases unmatched to any gene: 5. The CDR3 spans 15 residues. CDR3 region: CASSFQGGFTDTQYF. In nucleotides, the CDR3 is TGCGCCAGCAGCTTTCAGGGAGGGTTCACAGATACGCAGTATTTT. Drawing the rest from reference TRBV5-1 and TRBJ2-3, the complete variable domain is KAGVTQTPRYLIKTRGQQVTLSCSPISGHRSVSWYQQTPGQGLQFLFEYFSETQRNKGNFPGRFSGRQFSNSRSEMNVSTLELGDSALYLCASSFQGGFTDTQYFGPGTRLTVL.

In this sample, this clonotype turned up a few times. The rearrangement links TRBV27 to TRBJ2-7; 8 bases fit TRBD2. The trim removed 5 bases at V and 5 bases at J, leaving 8 bases unmatched. CDR1 is MNHEY, CDR2 SMNVEV, per germline (reference sequence). The CDR3 loop spans 14 amino acids. CDR3 residues: CASSPSGRIDEQYF. The CDR3 nucleotides are TGTGCCAGCAGTCCCAGCGGGAGAATTGACGAGCAGTACTTC.